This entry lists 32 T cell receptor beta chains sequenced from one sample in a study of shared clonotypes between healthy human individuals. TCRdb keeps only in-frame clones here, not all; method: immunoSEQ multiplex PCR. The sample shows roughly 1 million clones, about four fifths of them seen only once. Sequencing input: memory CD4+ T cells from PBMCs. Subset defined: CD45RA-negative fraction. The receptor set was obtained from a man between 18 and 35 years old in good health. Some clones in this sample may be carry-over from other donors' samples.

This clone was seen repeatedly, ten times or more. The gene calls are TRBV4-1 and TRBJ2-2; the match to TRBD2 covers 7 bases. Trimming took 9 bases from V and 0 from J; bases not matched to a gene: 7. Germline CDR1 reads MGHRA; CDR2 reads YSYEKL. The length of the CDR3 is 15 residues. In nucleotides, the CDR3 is TGCGCCAGTACCGGGAGGTTCGCGAACACCGGGGAGCTGTTTTTT. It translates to CASTGRFANTGELFF.

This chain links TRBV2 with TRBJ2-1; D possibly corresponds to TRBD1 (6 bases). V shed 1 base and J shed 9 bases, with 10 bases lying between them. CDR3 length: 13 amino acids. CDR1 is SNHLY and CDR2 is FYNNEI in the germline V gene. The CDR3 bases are TGTGCCAGCAGTGAAGAGGTAGGGGGTGAGCAGTTCTTC. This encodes CASSEEVGGEQFF.

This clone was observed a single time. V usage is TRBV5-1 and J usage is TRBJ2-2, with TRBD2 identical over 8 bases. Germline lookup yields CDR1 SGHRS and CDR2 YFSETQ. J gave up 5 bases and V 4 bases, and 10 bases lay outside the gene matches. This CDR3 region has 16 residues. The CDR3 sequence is CASSIVSGDPTGELFF. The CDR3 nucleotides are TGCGCCAGCAGCATAGTTAGCGGGGATCCAACCGGGGAGCTGTTTTTT. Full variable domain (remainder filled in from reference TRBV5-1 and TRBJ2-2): KAGVTQTPRYLIKTRGQQVTLSCSPISGHRSVSWYQQTPGQGLQFLFEYFSETQRNKGNFPGRFSGRQFSNSRSEMNVSTLELGDSALYLCASSIVSGDPTGELFFGEGSRLTVL.

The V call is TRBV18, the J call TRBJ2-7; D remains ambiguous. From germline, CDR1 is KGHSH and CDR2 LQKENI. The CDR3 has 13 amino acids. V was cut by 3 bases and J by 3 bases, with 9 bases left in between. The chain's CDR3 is CASSPFVSYEQYF. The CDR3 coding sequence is TGTGCCAGCTCACCTTTTGTGAGCTACGAGCAGTACTTC.

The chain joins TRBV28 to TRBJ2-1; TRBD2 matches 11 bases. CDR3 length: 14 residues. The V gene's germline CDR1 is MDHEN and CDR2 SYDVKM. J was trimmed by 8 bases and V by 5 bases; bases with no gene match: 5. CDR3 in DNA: TGTGCCAGCAGTATGACTAGCGGGATCCATGAGCAGTTCTTC. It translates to CASSMTSGIHEQFF.

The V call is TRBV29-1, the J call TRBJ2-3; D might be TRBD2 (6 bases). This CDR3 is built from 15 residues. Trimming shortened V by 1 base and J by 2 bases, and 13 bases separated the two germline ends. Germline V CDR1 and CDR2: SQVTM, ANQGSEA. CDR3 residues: CSVEGVAGTTDTQYF. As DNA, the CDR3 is TGCAGCGTTGAAGGTGTCGCGGGAACCACAGATACGCAGTATTTT.

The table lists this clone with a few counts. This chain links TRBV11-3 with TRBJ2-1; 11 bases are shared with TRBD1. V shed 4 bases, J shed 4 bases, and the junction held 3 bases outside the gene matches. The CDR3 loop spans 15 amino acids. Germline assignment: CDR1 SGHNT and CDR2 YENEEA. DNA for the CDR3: TGTGCCAGCAGCTCGGGACAGGGGGGATACAATGAGCAGTTCTTC. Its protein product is CASSSGQGGYNEQFF.

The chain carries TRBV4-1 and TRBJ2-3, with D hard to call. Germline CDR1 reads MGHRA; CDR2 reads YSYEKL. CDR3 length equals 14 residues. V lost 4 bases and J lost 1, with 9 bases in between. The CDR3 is CASSRPAGTDTQYF. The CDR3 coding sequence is TGCGCCAGCAGCCGACCGGCGGGCACAGATACGCAGTATTTT.

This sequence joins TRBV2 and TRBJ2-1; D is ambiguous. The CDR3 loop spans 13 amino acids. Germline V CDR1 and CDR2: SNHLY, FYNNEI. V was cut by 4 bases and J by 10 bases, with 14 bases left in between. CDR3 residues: CASSVDQSREQFF. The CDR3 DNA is TGTGCCAGCAGTGTGGATCAATCACGGGAGCAGTTCTTC.

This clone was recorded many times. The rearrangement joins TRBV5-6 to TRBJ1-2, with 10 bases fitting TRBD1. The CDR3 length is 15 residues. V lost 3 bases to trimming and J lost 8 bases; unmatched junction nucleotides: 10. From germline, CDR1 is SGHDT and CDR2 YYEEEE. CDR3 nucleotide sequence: TGTGCCAGCAGCTCCGGGACAGGGGAGGTCAGGGGCTACACCTTC. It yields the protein CASSSGTGEVRGYTF.

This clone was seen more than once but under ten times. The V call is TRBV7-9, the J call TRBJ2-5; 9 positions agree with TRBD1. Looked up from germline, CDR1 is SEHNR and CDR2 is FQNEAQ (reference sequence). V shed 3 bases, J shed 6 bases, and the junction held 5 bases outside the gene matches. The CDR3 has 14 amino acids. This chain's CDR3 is CASSFTGGGKTQYF. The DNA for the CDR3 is TGTGCCAGCAGCTTTACAGGGGGCGGAAAGACCCAGTACTTC.

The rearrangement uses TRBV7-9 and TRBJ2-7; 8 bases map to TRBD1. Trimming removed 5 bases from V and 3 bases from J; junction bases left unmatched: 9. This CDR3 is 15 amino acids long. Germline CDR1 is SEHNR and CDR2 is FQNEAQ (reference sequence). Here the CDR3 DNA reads TGTGCCAGCAGCCCACCGGGACAGGTAGACTACGAGCAGTACTTC. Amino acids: CASSPPGQVDYEQYF.

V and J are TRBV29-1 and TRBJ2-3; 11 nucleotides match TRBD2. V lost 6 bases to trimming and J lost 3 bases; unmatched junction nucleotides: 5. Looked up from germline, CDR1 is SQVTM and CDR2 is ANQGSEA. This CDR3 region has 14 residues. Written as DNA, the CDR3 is TGCAGCGTCGGCACTAGCGGGAGAACAGATACGCAGTATTTT. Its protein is CSVGTSGRTDTQYF.

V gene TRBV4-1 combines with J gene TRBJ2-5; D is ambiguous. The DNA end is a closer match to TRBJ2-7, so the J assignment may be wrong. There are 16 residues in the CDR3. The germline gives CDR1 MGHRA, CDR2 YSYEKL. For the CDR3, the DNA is TGCGCCAGCAGCCAATCCCTGGGCACCTCCTCCTACGAGCAGTACTTC. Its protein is CASSQSLGTSSYEQYF.

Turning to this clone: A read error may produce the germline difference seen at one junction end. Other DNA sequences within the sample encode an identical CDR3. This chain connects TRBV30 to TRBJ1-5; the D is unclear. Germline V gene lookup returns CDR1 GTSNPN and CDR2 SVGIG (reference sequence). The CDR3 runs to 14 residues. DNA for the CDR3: TGCGCCTGGAGTGTCGAAGGGAGGTTACAGCCCCAGCATTTT. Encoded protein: CAWSVEGRLQPQHF.

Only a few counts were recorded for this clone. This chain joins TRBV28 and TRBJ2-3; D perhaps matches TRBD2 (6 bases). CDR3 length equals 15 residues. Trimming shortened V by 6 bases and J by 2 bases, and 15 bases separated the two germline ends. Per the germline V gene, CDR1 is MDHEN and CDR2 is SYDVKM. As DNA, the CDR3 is TGTGCCAGCAGATCTCGGGAGCGTCCCACAGATACGCAGTATTTT. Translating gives CASRSRERPTDTQYF.

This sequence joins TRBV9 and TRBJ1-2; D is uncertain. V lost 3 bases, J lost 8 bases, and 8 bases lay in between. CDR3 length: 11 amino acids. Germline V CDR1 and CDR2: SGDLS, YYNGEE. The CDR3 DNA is TGTGCCAGCAGCGCGGCTCACGGCTACACCTTC. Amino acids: CASSAAHGYTF.

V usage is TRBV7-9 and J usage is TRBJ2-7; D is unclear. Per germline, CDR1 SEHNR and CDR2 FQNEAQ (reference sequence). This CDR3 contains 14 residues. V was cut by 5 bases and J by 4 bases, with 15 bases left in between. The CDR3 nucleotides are TGTGCCAGCAGCCCCCGGCGGTCACAATACGAGCAGTACTTC. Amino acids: CASSPRRSQYEQYF.

The CDR3 DNA reads TGTGCCTGGAGTAGAGGCCGGACTAGCGGGAGCACAGATACGCAGTATTTT. Translated: CAWSRGRTSGSTDTQYF. The V gene is TRBV30, the J gene TRBJ2-3; TRBD2 agrees at 11 bases. With 2 bases clipped from V and 0 bases from J, the junction kept 7 bases outside the gene matches. The germline gives CDR1 GTSNPN, CDR2 SVGIG (reference sequence). The CDR3 runs 17 residues. Looking up the rest from reference TRBV30 and TRBJ2-3 gives the full variable domain: SQTIHQWPATLVQPVGSPLSLECTVEGTSNPNLYWYRQAAGRGLQLLFYSVGIGQISSEVPQNLSASRPQDRQFILSSKKLLLSDSGFYLCAWSRGRTSGSTDTQYFGPGTRLTVL.

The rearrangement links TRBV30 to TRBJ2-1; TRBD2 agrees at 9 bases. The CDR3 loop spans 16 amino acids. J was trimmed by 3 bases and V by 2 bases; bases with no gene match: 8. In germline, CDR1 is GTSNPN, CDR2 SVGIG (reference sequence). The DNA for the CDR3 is TGTGCCTGGAGTACCCTAGCGGGAAACAGCTACAATGAGCAGTTCTTC. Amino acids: CAWSTLAGNSYNEQFF.

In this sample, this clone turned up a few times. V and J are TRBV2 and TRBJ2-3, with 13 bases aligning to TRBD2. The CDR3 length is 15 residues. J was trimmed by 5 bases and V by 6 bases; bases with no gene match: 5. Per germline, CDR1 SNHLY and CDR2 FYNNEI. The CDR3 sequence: CASRRTSGRGDTQYF. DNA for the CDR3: TGTGCCAGCAGAAGGACTAGCGGGAGAGGAGATACGCAGTATTTT.

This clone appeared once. CDR3 in DNA: TGTGCCAGCAGCCCAACCGGGACAGGGGACTTTGAGACCCAGTACTTC. Amino acids: CASSPTGTGDFETQYF. The V call is TRBV5-4, the J call TRBJ2-5; 10 bases align to TRBD1. Per the germline V gene, CDR1 is SGHNT and CDR2 is YYREEE (reference sequence). Trimming took 4 bases from V and 5 from J; bases not matched to a gene: 11. CDR3 length equals 16 residues. Filled out from reference TRBV5-4 and TRBJ2-5, the complete variable domain reads ETGVTQSPTHLIKTRGQQVTLRCSSQSGHNTVSWYQQALGQGPQFIFQYYREEENGRGNFPPRFSGLQFPNYSSELNVNALELDDSALYLCASSPTGTGDFETQYFGPGTRLLVL.

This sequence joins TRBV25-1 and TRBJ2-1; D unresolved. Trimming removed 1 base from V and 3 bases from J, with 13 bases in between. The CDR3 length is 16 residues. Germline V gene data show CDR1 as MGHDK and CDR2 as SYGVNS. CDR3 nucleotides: TGTGCCAGCAGTGAATGGTCCCACACCAGCTACAATGAGCAGTTCTTC. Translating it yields CASSEWSHTSYNEQFF. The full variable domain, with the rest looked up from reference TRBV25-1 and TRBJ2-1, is EADIYQTPRYLVIGTGKKITLECSQTMGHDKMYWYQQDPGMELHLIHYSYGVNSTEKGDLSSESTVSRIRTEHFPLTLESARPSHTSQYLCASSEWSHTSYNEQFFGPGTRLTVL.

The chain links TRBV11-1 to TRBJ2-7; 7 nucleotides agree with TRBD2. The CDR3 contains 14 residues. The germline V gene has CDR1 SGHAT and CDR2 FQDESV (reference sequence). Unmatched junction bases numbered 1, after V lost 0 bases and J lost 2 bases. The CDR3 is CASSLAGGAYEQYF. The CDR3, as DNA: TGTGCCAGCAGCTTAGCTGGGGGGGCCTACGAGCAGTACTTC.

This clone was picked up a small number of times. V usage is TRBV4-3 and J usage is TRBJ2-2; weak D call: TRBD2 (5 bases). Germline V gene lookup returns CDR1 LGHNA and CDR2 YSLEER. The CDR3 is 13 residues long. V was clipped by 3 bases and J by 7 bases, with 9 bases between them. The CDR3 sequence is CASSQQRVGELFF. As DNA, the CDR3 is TGCGCCAGCAGCCAGCAGAGGGTCGGGGAGCTGTTTTTT.

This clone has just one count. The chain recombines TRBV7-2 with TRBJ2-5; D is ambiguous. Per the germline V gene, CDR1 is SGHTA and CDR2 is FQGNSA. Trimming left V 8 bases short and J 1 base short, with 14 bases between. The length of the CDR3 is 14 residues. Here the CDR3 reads CASSLGSTQETQYF. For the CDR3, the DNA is TGTGCCAGCTCCCTGGGTAGCACCCAAGAGACCCAGTACTTC.

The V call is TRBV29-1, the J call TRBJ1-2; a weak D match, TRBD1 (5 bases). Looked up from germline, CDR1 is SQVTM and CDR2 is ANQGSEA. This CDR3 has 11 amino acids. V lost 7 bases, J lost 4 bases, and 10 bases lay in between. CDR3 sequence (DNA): TGCAGCGCTAAGACAGTCTATGGCTACACCTTC. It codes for CSAKTVYGYTF.

CDR3 amino acids: CASSPGSSGRYEQYF. In DNA form, the CDR3 reads TGTGCCAGCAGCCCTGGGTCTAGCGGGAGATACGAGCAGTACTTC. The chain joins TRBV27 to TRBJ2-7, with 10 bases fitting TRBD2. This CDR3 region has 15 residues. V was clipped by 6 bases and J by 4 bases; unmatched bases: 9. Germline CDR1 reads MNHEY; CDR2 reads SMNVEV (reference sequence).

The CDR3 loop reads CASSHRGGRTEAFF. CDR3 DNA: TGTGCCAGCAGCCACAGGGGGGGGAGGACTGAAGCTTTCTTT. The chain carries TRBV7-2 and TRBJ1-1, with TRBD1 matching 8 bases. V trimming: 5 bases; J trimming: 5 bases; junction bases outside the gene matches: 7. The V gene's germline CDR1 is SGHTA and CDR2 FQGNSA. The CDR3 consists of 14 residues.

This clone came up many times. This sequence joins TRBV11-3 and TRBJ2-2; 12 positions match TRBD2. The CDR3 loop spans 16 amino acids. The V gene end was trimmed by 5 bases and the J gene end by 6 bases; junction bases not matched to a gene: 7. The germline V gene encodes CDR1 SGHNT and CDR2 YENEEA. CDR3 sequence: CASSPRLAGESGELFF. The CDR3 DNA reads TGTGCCAGCAGCCCTCGACTAGCGGGAGAGTCCGGGGAGCTGTTTTTT.

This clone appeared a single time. As DNA, the CDR3 is TGTGCCAGCTCACCCAGGACAGAGAGCTCCTACGAGCAGTACTTC. It yields the protein CASSPRTESSYEQYF. The rearrangement links TRBV18 to TRBJ2-7, with D perhaps TRBD1 (6 bases). The CDR3 totals 15 residues. CDR1 and CDR2 from the germline V gene are KGHSH and LQKENI. The V end was cut by 3 bases, the J end by 0 bases, with 12 bases between.

In DNA form, the CDR3 reads TGTGCCAGCACCGCAGGCGGGGACAAGAACACTGAAGCTTTCTTT. Translated, it gives CASTAGGDKNTEAFF. V is TRBV28 and J is TRBJ1-1, with D possibly being TRBD1 (6 bases). The CDR3 has 15 amino acids. CDR1 MDHEN and CDR2 SYDVKM come from the germline V gene. Trimming removed 7 bases at V and 1 base at J, with 16 bases between.